This T cell receptor (beta chain) was observed in a study of blood T cell repertoires in COVID-19. Study context: Acute-phase and convalescent COVID-19 samples originated in the United States, Italy and Spain. T cells, B-cell-depleted T cells, or PBMCs provided the cDNA or gDNA that served as material.

As handled by the study authors: Reference gene primer amplification in the assay estimated nucleated cell counts. The data were produced by immunoSEQ multiplex PCR, yet TCRdb's version contains in-frame clones alone and is incomplete. D and trimming were read from the DNA, whereas the V and J calls and clone size are those reported in that table. Of 140,000 to 150,000 clones in the sample, around 80% were seen once. The germline V gene has CDR1 SGHKS and CDR2 YYEKEE (reference sequence). V was shortened by 7 bases and J by 7 bases, with 14 bases between the two germline ends. This CDR3 contains 12 residues.

The genes are TRBV5-5 and TRBJ1-2; D is possibly TRBD1 (5 bases). This TCR derives from a man between 60 and 75 years old with active or convalescent COVID-19. The sequencing sample was made of peripheral blood. The CDR3 sequence is CASGGGPGGYTF. DNA of the CDR3: TGTGCCAGCGGCGGGGGACCAGGTGGCTACACCTTC.